The 17 T cell receptor beta chains below all came from one sample that was sequenced in a study of T-cell memory formation after mild COVID-19. TCRdb processed the 5' RACE reads anew with MiXCR; each CDR3 protein has one entry. This sample has about 190,000 distinct CDR3 sequences, with around 17% found just once. Sequenced material: PBMCs or a T cell subset sorted from them (not recorded which). These receptors originate from an adult woman who had mild COVID-19 (a few samples of this study predate the infection). Cell type and time point are not known.

The chain has TRBV4-1 and TRBJ2-5; 11 bases map to TRBD1. This CDR3 region has 19 residues. The germline CDR1 and CDR2 sequences are MGHRA and YSYEKL. The V segment lost 0 bases and the J segment 4 bases; nucleotides outside the gene matches: 13. CDR3 sequence: CASSQDNGQGALGGETQYF. DNA of the CDR3: TGCGCCAGCAGCCAAGATAATGGACAGGGGGCTTTGGGTGGAGAGACCCAGTACTTC.

V is TRBV24-1 and J is TRBJ1-2; no reliable D call. Germline V gene sequence: CDR1 KGHDR, CDR2 SFDVKD. V was clipped by 2 bases and J by 0 bases, with 3 bases between them. This CDR3 is 13 amino acids long. CDR3 sequence (DNA): TGTGCCACCAGTGATTCCGCTAACTATGGCTACACCTTC. The encoded protein is CATSDSANYGYTF.

This clonotype was observed a few times. This chain links TRBV5-1 with TRBJ1-2, with D uncertain. Trimming cost V 5 bases and J 0 bases, with 14 bases left between them. CDR1 and CDR2 (germline): SGHRS, YFSETQ. CDR3 length: 15 amino acids. CDR3 residues: CASREFDGSNYGYTF. Here the CDR3 DNA reads TGCGCCAGCAGAGAATTTGATGGATCTAACTATGGCTACACCTTC.

This clonotype has ten or more counts. J is TRBJ1-4 and V is TRBV5-1, with unresolved D. V was clipped by 0 bases and J by 8 bases, with 17 bases between them. The CDR3 has 16 amino acids. Germline V lookup: CDR1 SGHRS, CDR2 YFSETQ. The chain's CDR3 is CASSLGGSFPSEKLFF. In DNA, the CDR3 is TGCGCCAGCAGCTTGGGGGGTTCATTCCCGAGCGAAAAACTGTTTTTT.

J is TRBJ1-1 and V is TRBV5-1, with no clear D. The CDR3 length is 15 residues. Trimming shortened V by 0 bases and J by 0 bases, and 9 bases separated the two germline ends. Germline-derived CDR1 and CDR2 are SGHRS and YFSETQ. CDR3 bases: TGCGCCAGCAGCTTGGGAGGGAATCTGAACACTGAAGCTTTCTTT. It codes for CASSLGGNLNTEAFF.

Many counts were recorded for this clonotype. J is TRBJ2-5 and V is TRBV7-9; D is possibly TRBD2 (6 bases). Germline lookup yields CDR1 SEHNR and CDR2 FQNEAQ (reference sequence). V lost 7 bases, J lost 11 bases, and 14 bases lay in between. The CDR3 consists of 11 residues. The CDR3 loop reads CASKRESSQYF. For the CDR3, the DNA is TGTGCCAGCAAACGGGAGTCCTCACAGTACTTC.

This clonotype was detected only a few times. The genes are TRBV7-8 and TRBJ2-3; 9 bases line up with TRBD2. Losses at the gene ends were 3 bases for V and 3 bases for J; bases not matched to a gene: 4. CDR3 size: 15 residues. CDR1 SGHVS and CDR2 FQNEAQ come from the germline V gene. CDR3 sequence: CASSFAGGMTDTQYF. For the CDR3, the DNA is TGTGCCAGCAGCTTCGCGGGGGGGATGACAGATACGCAGTATTTT. Looking up the rest from reference TRBV7-8 and TRBJ2-3 gives the full variable domain: GAGVSQSPRYKVAKRGQDVALRCDPISGHVSLFWYQQALGQGPEFLTYFQNEAQLDKSGLPSDRFFAERPEGSVSTLKIQRTQQEDSAVYLCASSFAGGMTDTQYFGPGTRLTVL.

This clonotype was detected many times. V and J are TRBV5-1 and TRBJ2-1; the match to TRBD2 covers 8 bases. Losses at the gene ends were 4 bases for V and 1 base for J; bases not matched to a gene: 4. CDR1 is SGHRS and CDR2 is YFSETQ in the germline V gene. The CDR3 covers 15 residues. DNA for the CDR3: TGCGCCAGCAGCCAGACGGGGGGGTCCTACAATGAGCAGTTCTTC. This encodes CASSQTGGSYNEQFF.

In DNA form, the CDR3 reads TGTGCCAGCAGCTTGGAGGGTTGGAACACTGAAGCTTTCTTT. This encodes CASSLEGWNTEAFF. The genes are TRBV7-9 and TRBJ1-1, with D uncertain. Trimming took off 3 bases at V and 1 base at J, with 9 bases between the two ends. Per the germline V gene, CDR1 is SEHNR and CDR2 is FQNEAQ (reference sequence). This CDR3 comprises 14 residues.

The chain couples TRBV30 to TRBJ2-7; D not resolved. Germline CDR1 is GTSNPN and CDR2 is SVGIG (reference sequence). CDR3 size: 14 residues. With 0 bases removed from V and 5 bases from J, the gap between germline ends came to 14 bases. The CDR3: CAWSVLPLGDEQYF. CDR3 DNA sequence: TGTGCCTGGAGTGTACTCCCTTTGGGCGACGAGCAGTACTTC.

This clonotype has just a few counts. The V gene is TRBV2, the J gene TRBJ1-2, with unresolved D. V shed 6 bases and J shed 2 bases, with 13 bases lying between them. The CDR3 runs 14 residues. Germline V gene data show CDR1 as SNHLY and CDR2 as FYNNEI. The CDR3 DNA reads as TGTGCCAGCAGGGGCCCTACCACCAACTATGGCTACACCTTC. Translated: CASRGPTTNYGYTF.

The chain couples TRBV7-2 to TRBJ2-1; perhaps TRBD2 as D (5 bases). There are 12 residues in the CDR3. CDR1 and CDR2 from the germline V gene are SGHTA and FQGNSA. The V and J ends lost 5 bases and 10 bases respectively, with 12 bases between them. Here the CDR3 DNA reads TGTGCCAGCAGCATTCTAGCTGGGGAGCAGTTCTTC. Translated: CASSILAGEQFF.

This clonotype was seen a handful of times. The rearrangement links TRBV3-1 to TRBJ2-6; no clear D. Germline V gene data show CDR1 as LGHDT and CDR2 as YNNKEL (reference sequence). The germline V and J ends were trimmed by 4 bases and 0 bases, with 19 bases remaining between them. The CDR3 has 19 residues. The CDR3 reads CASSRFLGRRSSGANVLTF. Written as DNA, the CDR3 is TGTGCCAGCAGCCGATTCCTTGGACGTCGGAGCTCTGGGGCCAACGTCCTGACTTTC.

The sample holds a few counts of this clonotype. V gene TRBV7-9 combines with J gene TRBJ2-3; TRBD2 aligns across 13 bases. The CDR3 extends over 17 amino acids. Germline CDR1 and CDR2: SEHNR and FQNEAQ (reference sequence). V lost 4 bases to trimming and J lost 9 bases; unmatched junction nucleotides: 13. CDR3 DNA sequence: TGTGCCAGCAGCTGGTCCTCCGGACTAGCGGGAGAGGGGACGCAGTATTTT. Residues: CASSWSSGLAGEGTQYF.

This clonotype was counted ten times or more. V and J are TRBV6-5 and TRBJ2-5, with 7 bases identical to TRBD1. With V trimmed by 2 bases and J by 4 bases, 10 bases remained unmatched. Germline CDR1 reads MNHEY; CDR2 reads SVGAGI. The CDR3 totals 16 residues. The CDR3 protein is CASSYGTGRGRETQYF. CDR3 DNA sequence: TGTGCCAGCAGTTACGGGACCGGCAGGGGGAGAGAGACCCAGTACTTC.

This clonotype was seen more than once but under ten times. In DNA, the CDR3 is TGTGCCAGCAGCTCTTGGGCGGGAGAATCCCTAGCCGAGCAGTACTTC. Amino acids: CASSSWAGESLAEQYF. The V call is TRBV7-9, the J call TRBJ2-7, with TRBD2 matching 7 bases. The CDR3 is 16 residues long. J gave up 6 bases and V 4 bases, and 15 bases lay outside the gene matches. Germline V lookup: CDR1 SEHNR, CDR2 FQNEAQ (reference sequence).

This clonotype was seen a few times. The CDR3 DNA follows: TGTGCCAGCAGTTTCCGGGGGGTTGCCTACGAGCAGTACTTC. Translation: CASSFRGVAYEQYF. The chain recombines TRBV12-3 or TRBV12-4 with TRBJ2-7; 7 bases are a match to TRBD2. This CDR3 is built from 14 residues. The V gene end was trimmed by 3 bases and the J gene end by 2 bases; junction bases not matched to a gene: 4.